This section outlines one TCR beta chain sequence together with its context. This record comes from a study of blood T cell repertoires in COVID-19. Study at large: PBMCs, B-cell-depleted T cells, or T cells provided the cDNA or gDNA that made up the material.

Methods used by the authors: Amplification of reference gene primers was used by the study to estimate nucleated cell counts. The method was immunoSEQ multiplex PCR; TCRdb's version includes in-frame clones alone and lacks a portion of them. D and trimming come from the DNA, and the V and J calls and clone size come from that table. The profile shows some 230,000 clones, 75% to 90% of them singletons. Seattle researchers signed up patients amid active infection and tracked them longitudinally. Germline values: CDR1 MNHEY, CDR2 SMNVEV (reference sequence). This CDR3 is built from 14 residues. The germline V and J ends were trimmed by 6 bases and 3 bases, with 12 bases remaining between them.

What was sequenced was peripheral blood. J is TRBJ1-5 and V is TRBV27; TRBD1 is a possible D gene (6 bases). The source of this sequence is a woman of 80 years or more with COVID-19, enrolled during active disease. This CDR3 reads CASRLQGYNQPQHF. Written as DNA, the CDR3 is TGTGCCAGCAGGCTCCAGGGGTACAATCAGCCCCAGCATTTT.